This T cell receptor (beta chain) was recovered during a study of cytomegalovirus exposure and HLA in healthy donors. Study-level points and caveats: Likely technical artifact: a cluster of highly shared sequence variants. The authors later found HLA-associated TCR beta chains more clonally expanded than equally common others. Apart from CMV serostatus, no immune exposure information was available.

V shed 4 bases, J shed 4 bases, and the junction held 14 bases outside the gene matches. Germline CDR1 reads SGDLS; CDR2 reads YYNGEE. The CDR3 has 17 residues. 13 Jbeta primers and 60 Vbeta primers were used for the PCR. Generated by immunoSEQ multiplex PCR, the TCRdb table keeps only in-frame clones and is missing some. The table shows approximately 67,000 clones, with roughly two thirds occurring only once. Points on this clone: Its antigen is undetermined.

The source material was PBMCs. The sequence was obtained from a woman between 25 and 40 years old in good health and CMV-seronegative. The gene calls are TRBV9 and TRBJ2-5; 9 nucleotides line up with TRBD2. CDR3 sequence reads: CASSLVGLAGIGETQYF. CDR3 coding DNA: TGTGCCAGCAGCTTAGTGGGGCTAGCGGGGATAGGAGAGACCCAGTACTTC. Combining the CDR3 with reference TRBV9 and TRBJ2-5 gives the whole variable domain DSGVTQTPKHLITATGQRVTLRCSPRSGDLSVYWYQQSLDQGLQFLIQYYNGEERAKGNILERFSAQQFPDLHSELNLSSLELGDSALYFCASSLVGLAGIGETQYFGPGTRLLVL.